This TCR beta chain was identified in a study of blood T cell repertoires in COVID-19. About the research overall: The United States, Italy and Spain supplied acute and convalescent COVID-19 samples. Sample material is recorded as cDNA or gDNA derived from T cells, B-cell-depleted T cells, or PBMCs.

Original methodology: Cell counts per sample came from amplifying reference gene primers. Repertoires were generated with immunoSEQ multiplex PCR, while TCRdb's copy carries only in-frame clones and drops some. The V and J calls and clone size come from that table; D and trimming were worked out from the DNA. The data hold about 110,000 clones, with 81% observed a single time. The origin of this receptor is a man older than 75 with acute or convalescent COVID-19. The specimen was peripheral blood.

CDR3 region: CASSLQGSASNGYTF. The CDR3, as DNA: TGCGCCAGCAGCTTGCAGGGTTCCGCCTCGAATGGCTACACCTTC. The chain carries TRBV5-1 and TRBJ1-2; TRBD1 might be the D (5 bases). Germline values: CDR1 SGHRS, CDR2 YFSETQ. The germline V and J ends were trimmed by 1 base and 6 bases, with 16 bases remaining between them. There are 15 residues in the CDR3.